These 28 T cell receptor beta chains were sequenced from one sample in a study of Ad26.COV2.S vaccination and SARS-CoV-2 variants. Treatment reported: about 20 received Ad26.COV2.S at low or high dose, single or two shots; a few received placebo; per-sample allocation not given. Sampling was performed 63 days after the first vaccine or placebo injection. This table comes from immunoSEQ multiplex PCR, and its TCRdb copy is limited to in-frame clones, with some not included. The sample shows hundreds of thousands of clones, approximately 90% of them seen only once. The sequencing here drew on peripheral blood, taken in a trial of Ad26.COV2.S vaccine versus placebo. These receptors all come from a person aged 18-65 years who received the Ad26.COV2.S COVID-19 vaccine or a placebo.

J is TRBJ2-3 and V is TRBV10-3, with 16 bases that match TRBD2. The germline V gene encodes CDR1 ENHRY and CDR2 SYGVKD. The CDR3 length is 17 residues. The junction had 4 bases not matched to a gene; V was cut back by 6 bases and J by 1 base. The CDR3 coding sequence is TGTGCCATCAGCGGGACTAGCGGGAGGGCCGGCACAGATACGCAGTATTTT. Its protein product is CAISGTSGRAGTDTQYF.

The V and J genes are TRBV27 and TRBJ2-7, with 7 bases fitting TRBD1. The CDR3 is 13 residues long. Trimming cost V 5 bases and J 5 bases; bases outside gene matches: 6. Per germline, CDR1 MNHEY and CDR2 SMNVEV (reference sequence). The CDR3 protein is CASSRDRVNEQYF. DNA for the CDR3: TGTGCCAGCAGTCGAGACAGGGTCAACGAGCAGTACTTC.

The chain links TRBV11-1 to TRBJ1-4; D not resolved. V was clipped by 5 bases and J by 0 bases, with 13 bases between them. This CDR3 is 16 amino acids long. Germline loops: CDR1 SGHAT, CDR2 FQDESV (reference sequence). The CDR3 nucleotides are TGTGCCAGCAGCGCCGCCCGTCTTACAACTAATGAAAAACTGTTTTTT. Protein product: CASSAARLTTNEKLFF. The complete variable domain, with remaining parts taken from reference TRBV11-1 and TRBJ1-4, reads EAEVAQSPRYKITEKSQAVAFWCDPISGHATLYWYRQILGQGPELLVQFQDESVVDDSQLPKDRFSAERLKGVDSTLKIQPAELGDSAMYLCASSAARLTTNEKLFFGSGTQLSVL.

This chain uses TRBV19 with TRBJ2-3; D might be TRBD2 (6 bases). CDR1 and CDR2 from the germline V gene are LNHDA and SQIVND (reference sequence). Trimming took off 3 bases at V and 1 base at J, with 14 bases between the two ends. The CDR3 loop spans 16 amino acids. CDR3 nucleotide sequence: TGTGCCAGTAGTATTGTTCCCGGGGGAGGCACAGATACGCAGTATTTT. It is translated as CASSIVPGGGTDTQYF.

The chain is built from TRBV7-8 and TRBJ2-7; 10 bases are shared with TRBD1. From germline, CDR1 is SGHVS and CDR2 FQNEAQ. V shed 3 bases, J shed 2 bases, and the junction held 4 bases outside the gene matches. This CDR3 comprises 15 residues. The CDR3 region has the DNA TGTGCCAGCAGCTTCCGACAGGGGGCCACCTACGAGCAGTACTTC. It is translated as CASSFRQGATYEQYF.

The rearrangement uses TRBV14 and TRBJ1-4, with D unresolved. Per germline, CDR1 SGHDN and CDR2 FVKESK. Trimming stripped 4 bases from V and 8 bases from J, with 14 bases between. The length of the CDR3 is 14 residues. The CDR3 DNA sequence: TGTGCCAGCAGCCTCTCGGGGTTTGGGGAAAAACTGTTTTTT. Its translation is CASSLSGFGEKLFF.

This chain links TRBV4-1 with TRBJ2-2, with 8 bases lining up with TRBD2. Trimming removed 4 bases from V and 6 bases from J; junction bases left unmatched: 10. This CDR3 has 16 residues. Germline lookup yields CDR1 MGHRA and CDR2 YSYEKL. The DNA of the CDR3 is TGCGCCAGCAGCCCCGGCGGGGGGCGGGGCGCCGGGGAGCTGTTTTTT. It translates to CASSPGGGRGAGELFF.

This clone was recorded once. This rearrangement joins TRBV7-2 to TRBJ2-7; no definite D call. The V gene's germline CDR1 is SGHTA and CDR2 FQGNSA. V lost 4 bases, J lost 2 bases, and 18 bases lay in between. This CDR3 is built from 16 residues. CDR3 coding DNA: TGTGCCAGCAGCTCCTTCGGCCCGGGCCCAACCTACGAGCAGTACTTC. This gives the protein CASSSFGPGPTYEQYF.

This clone has only one observation. V and J are TRBV7-2 and TRBJ1-5; maybe TRBD1 (6 bases). Germline assignment: CDR1 SGHTA and CDR2 FQGNSA. This CDR3 contains 13 residues. V lost 3 bases to trimming and J lost 7 bases, with 10 bases between them. As DNA, the CDR3 is TGTGCCAGCAGCTTCACAGGGCTCCAGCCCCAGCATTTT. Protein: CASSFTGLQPQHF.

V is TRBV19 and J is TRBJ1-1, with TRBD1 identical over 9 bases. Losses at the gene ends were 5 bases for V and 5 bases for J; bases not matched to a gene: 9. The CDR3 is 15 amino acids. Germline CDR1 is LNHDA and CDR2 is SQIVND (reference sequence). The CDR3 region is CASSRDRTGVTEAFF. In nucleotides, the CDR3 is TGTGCCAGTAGTCGCGACAGGACAGGGGTAACTGAAGCTTTCTTT. Full variable domain (remainder filled in from reference TRBV19 and TRBJ1-1): DGGITQSPKYLFRKEGQNVTLSCEQNLNHDAMYWYRQDPGQGLRLIYYSQIVNDFQKGDIAEGYSVSREKKESFPLTVTSAQKNPTAFYLCASSRDRTGVTEAFFGQGTRLTVV.

The genes are TRBV6-5 and TRBJ2-1, with TRBD2 as a possible D gene (5 bases). V was cut by 6 bases and J by 0 bases, with 12 bases left in between. The CDR3 has 15 residues. Germline loops: CDR1 MNHEY, CDR2 SVGAGI. The CDR3 region is CASRRSSGSYNEQFF. Written as DNA, the CDR3 is TGTGCCAGCAGGCGATCCAGCGGCTCCTACAATGAGCAGTTCTTC.

V gene TRBV10-3 combines with J gene TRBJ2-7; D is possibly TRBD1 (7 bases). The CDR3 loop spans 13 amino acids. Germline V gives CDR1 ENHRY, CDR2 SYGVKD. Trimming left V 10 bases short and J 10 bases short, with 23 bases between. This CDR3 reads CATEGQRGVDQYF. For the CDR3, the DNA is TGTGCCACGGAGGGACAGAGAGGAGTAGATCAGTACTTC.

This clone was found once. CDR3 in DNA: TGTGCCAGCAGTTCCCTAGCGGGGGGGTACAATGAGCAGTTCTTC. Translation gives CASSSLAGGYNEQFF. The chain joins TRBV2 to TRBJ2-1; 12 bases align to TRBD2. The CDR3 extends over 15 amino acids. Germline-derived CDR1 and CDR2 are SNHLY and FYNNEI. The V and J ends lost 5 bases and 4 bases, in that order; junction bases with no gene match: 3. The complete variable domain, with remaining parts taken from reference TRBV2 and TRBJ2-1, reads EPEVTQTPSHQVTQMGQEVILRCVPISNHLYFYWYRQILGQKVEFLVSFYNNEISEKSEIFDDQFSVERPDGSNFTLKIRSTKLEDSAMYFCASSSLAGGYNEQFFGPGTRLTVL.

About this clone itself: This CDR3 is also generated by other DNA sequences in the sample. V gene TRBV5-1 combines with J gene TRBJ2-7, with D tentatively TRBD2 (5 bases). This CDR3 is 13 amino acids long. Germline CDR1 and CDR2: SGHRS and YFSETQ. V was pared by 0 bases and J by 4 bases, with 8 bases between. CDR3: CASSLDRGYEQYF. CDR3 sequence (DNA): TGCGCCAGCAGCTTGGACCGAGGGTACGAGCAGTACTTC.

CDR3 region: CASSLEGGAGSEAFF. CDR3 nucleotide sequence: TGTGCCAGCAGCTTAGAAGGGGGCGCGGGGTCTGAAGCTTTCTTT. This chain connects TRBV11-3 to TRBJ1-1; TRBD1 matches at 7 bases. There are 15 residues in the CDR3. Germline CDR1 and CDR2: SGHNT and YENEEA. Trimming removed 0 bases from V and 6 bases from J; junction bases left unmatched: 7.

The rearrangement uses TRBV6-5 and TRBJ2-7, with D tentatively TRBD1 (6 bases). The germline V and J ends were trimmed by 9 bases and 3 bases, with 18 bases remaining between them. The CDR3 runs 14 residues. CDR1 is MNHEY, CDR2 SVGAGI, per germline. The CDR3 reads CASIPTRGGYEQYF. The CDR3 region has the DNA TGTGCCAGTATACCTACCAGGGGCGGCTACGAGCAGTACTTC.

This clone was observed a single time. The chain couples TRBV6-5 to TRBJ1-1; D gene ambiguous. This CDR3 is built from 13 residues. Germline V lookup: CDR1 MNHEY, CDR2 SVGAGI. V was shortened by 4 bases and J by 11 bases, with 17 bases between the two germline ends. The CDR3 DNA sequence: TGTGCCAGCAGTTCGTATCCGGGAAGTAGGGCTTTCTTT. It encodes CASSSYPGSRAFF.

This clone is a singleton in its sample. This sequence joins TRBV7-3 and TRBJ1-1; tentatively, D is TRBD1 (5 bases). Per germline, CDR1 SGHTA and CDR2 FQGTGA. The CDR3 contains 15 residues. V lost 5 bases, J lost 4 bases, and 17 bases lay in between. The CDR3 DNA reads as TGTGCCAGCAGCCACAGTTCAGGGCGGGGCACTGAAGCTTTCTTT. Its translation is CASSHSSGRGTEAFF. Full variable domain (rest looked up from reference TRBV7-3 and TRBJ1-1): GAGVSQTPSNKVTEKGKYVELRCDPISGHTALYWYRQSLGQGPEFLIYFQGTGAADDSGLPNDRFFAVRPEGSVSTLKIQRTERGDSAVYLCASSHSSGRGTEAFFGQGTRLTVV.

This clone was found once. The chain uses TRBV27 and TRBJ2-1; D perhaps matches TRBD2 (7 bases). The CDR3 has 15 amino acids. Between the trimmed V and J ends, which lost 2 bases and 4 bases, there was a span of 12 bases. Germline V CDR1 and CDR2: MNHEY, SMNVEV (reference sequence). DNA for the CDR3: TGTGCCAGCAGTTTACGGGGGGCCCCTTACAATGAGCAGTTCTTC. It is translated as CASSLRGAPYNEQFF.

The gene calls are TRBV6-5 and TRBJ1-1; D is uncertain. Trimming removed 6 bases from V and 2 bases from J, with 10 bases in between. Germline assignment: CDR1 MNHEY and CDR2 SVGAGI. The CDR3 covers 13 residues. The CDR3 reads CASRTLGNTEAFF. The CDR3 DNA reads TGTGCCAGCAGGACCCTGGGTAACACTGAAGCTTTCTTT.

The chain recombines TRBV6-5 with TRBJ2-3; TRBD1 or TRBD2 may be the D gene (6 bases each). Trimming stripped 2 bases from V and 6 bases from J, with 12 bases between. This CDR3 region has 14 residues. Germline CDR1 and CDR2: MNHEY and SVGAGI. CDR3 coding DNA: TGTGCCAGCAGTTACAGGGGGGCCGGGGATACGCAGTATTTT. It yields the protein CASSYRGAGDTQYF.

This clone has a handful of counts. The chain links TRBV4-1 to TRBJ1-1; D ambiguous. This CDR3 comprises 14 residues. Trimming removed 4 bases from V and 6 bases from J, with 15 bases in between. Germline assignment: CDR1 MGHRA and CDR2 YSYEKL. In nucleotides, the CDR3 is TGCGCCAGCAGCCCCCAGGCTCGGGATGCTGAAGCTTTCTTT. Translated: CASSPQARDAEAFF.

This sequence joins TRBV6-5 and TRBJ1-5; D is ambiguous. CDR3 size: 14 residues. V was trimmed by 0 bases and J by 3 bases, leaving 6 bases between them. CDR1 is MNHEY and CDR2 is SVGAGI in the germline V gene. CDR3 sequence: CASSYSQTNQPQHF. The CDR3, as DNA: TGTGCCAGCAGTTACTCGCAGACCAATCAGCCCCAGCATTTT.

The chain has TRBV6-4 and TRBJ2-1, with a possible D match to TRBD1 (5 bases). CDR1 and CDR2 from the germline V gene are MRHNA and SNTAGT. V shed 3 bases and J shed 0 bases, with 9 bases lying between them. The length of the CDR3 is 15 residues. CDR3 coding DNA: TGTGCCAGCAGTGAGGGGCGGTCCTCCTACAATGAGCAGTTCTTC. Its translation is CASSEGRSSYNEQFF.

The chain is built from TRBV6-5 and TRBJ2-1, with TRBD2 matching 7 bases. Germline V gene data show CDR1 as MNHEY and CDR2 as SVGAGI. V lost 6 bases to trimming and J lost 3 bases; unmatched junction nucleotides: 2. The CDR3 length is 13 residues. CDR3 DNA sequence: TGTGCCAGCAGGCTAGCGGACTACAATGAGCAGTTCTTC. Amino acids: CASRLADYNEQFF.

V usage is TRBV19 and J usage is TRBJ1-2; 10 bases line up with TRBD1. Trimming at V came to 6 bases and at J to 5 bases, leaving 15 bases not matched to a gene. The CDR3 is made up of 17 amino acids. Germline loops: CDR1 LNHDA, CDR2 SQIVND (reference sequence). The chain's CDR3 is CASRRQGARDGWYGYTF. CDR3 nucleotide sequence: TGTGCCAGTAGGCGACAGGGGGCAAGAGATGGTTGGTATGGCTACACCTTC.

This chain joins TRBV4-2 and TRBJ1-2; D remains unclear. Trimming shortened V by 1 base and J by 6 bases, and 18 bases separated the two germline ends. This CDR3 comprises 16 residues. Germline-derived CDR1 and CDR2 are LGHNA and YNFKEQ. CDR3 in amino acids: CASSQAGLLNEDGYTF. Here the CDR3 DNA reads TGTGCCAGCAGCCAAGCCGGACTCTTGAACGAAGATGGCTACACCTTC.

The chain has TRBV11-1 and TRBJ2-2; D might be TRBD2 (6 bases). CDR1 is SGHAT, CDR2 FQDESV, per germline (reference sequence). The CDR3 has 13 amino acids. V lost 5 bases and J lost 6, with 10 bases in between. The CDR3 DNA reads as TGTGCCAGCAGCCAGACTAGGCCCGGGGAGCTGTTTTTT. This codes for CASSQTRPGELFF.